Each of the 21 T cell receptor beta chains below was sequenced from the same sample in a study of blood T cells in healthy people across ages. With a J-beta primer mix and a sample-barcoded 5' primer, a second PCR ran about 7 to 11 cycles. TCRdb processed the 5' RACE reads anew with MiXCR; each CDR3 protein has one entry. This table has about 290,000 distinct CDR3 sequences, around 29% appearing once. Input material: blood. These receptors all stem from a woman in her seventies in good health.

The chain couples TRBV20-1 to TRBJ2-5; D not certain. V lost 0 bases and J 4 bases, leaving 12 bases between the germline ends. CDR1 and CDR2 from the germline V gene are DFQATT and SNEGSKA (reference sequence). CDR3 size: 14 residues. CDR3 region: CSARDYLVGETQYF. In DNA, the CDR3 is TGCAGTGCTAGAGATTATCTAGTCGGAGAGACCCAGTACTTC.

This sequence joins TRBV5-1 and TRBJ2-2; TRBD1 matches at 8 bases. The CDR3 length is 16 residues. The germline CDR1 and CDR2 sequences are SGHRS and YFSETQ. V dropped 4 bases and J dropped 10; count of bases not matched to a gene: 15. CDR3 amino acids: CASSHKPRTGPEELFF. The CDR3 region has the DNA TGCGCCAGCAGCCACAAACCTCGGACAGGGCCCGAGGAGCTGTTTTTT.

The V call is TRBV7-9, the J call TRBJ2-1; weak D call: TRBD2 (5 bases). The J call is uncertain, as TRBJ2-7 better fits the DNA end. The CDR3 has 15 amino acids. Germline CDR1 is SEHNR and CDR2 is FQNEAQ (reference sequence). In DNA form, the CDR3 reads TGTGCCAGCAGCACCCACTGGGAGAGGAACTACGAGCAGTACTTC. Encoded protein: CASSTHWERNYEQYF.

The chain carries TRBV12-3 or TRBV12-4 and TRBJ2-2; maybe TRBD1 (6 bases). Trimming shortened V by 2 bases and J by 5 bases, and 15 bases separated the two germline ends. The CDR3 contains 16 residues. Written as DNA, the CDR3 is TGTGCCAGCAGTTTAACAGGCAGGGGTAGGACCGGGGAGCTGTTTTTT. Encoded protein: CASSLTGRGRTGELFF.

V gene TRBV10-3 combines with J gene TRBJ2-4, with 7 bases identical to TRBD1. The germline V gene encodes CDR1 ENHRY and CDR2 SYGVKD. V shed 6 bases and J 9 bases; nucleotides not matched to a gene: 14. This CDR3 is built from 15 residues. The CDR3 region has the DNA TGTGCCATCAGCGACCCGACAGGGTTGCAGGGCATTCAGTACTTC. Its protein product is CAISDPTGLQGIQYF.

The gene calls are TRBV3-1 and TRBJ2-2; D is undetermined. The V end lost 5 bases, the J end lost 6 bases, and 16 bases lay between the germline ends. This CDR3 is built from 15 residues. Germline lookup yields CDR1 LGHDT and CDR2 YNNKEL (reference sequence). This chain's CDR3 is CASSNQTLPPGELFF. The CDR3 DNA is TGTGCCAGCAGCAATCAGACCCTTCCCCCCGGGGAGCTGTTTTTT. The full variable domain, in which reference TRBV3-1 and TRBJ2-2 provide the parts outside the CDR3, is DTAVSQTPKYLVTQMGNDKSIKCEQNLGHDTMYWYKQDSKKFLKIMFSYNNKELIINETVPNRFSPKSPDKAHLNLHINSLELGDSAVYFCASSNQTLPPGELFFGEGSRLTVL.

This clonotype has a handful of counts. V usage is TRBV29-1 and J usage is TRBJ2-1; the match to TRBD1 covers 8 bases. CDR3 length: 14 residues. V gave up 7 bases and J gave up 5 bases; unmatched junction bases: 10. Germline CDR1 SQVTM, CDR2 ANQGSEA. The DNA of the CDR3 is TGCAGCGCTTTCCGACAGGGGAAGGACAATGAGCAGTTCTTC. This encodes CSAFRQGKDNEQFF.

This chain uses TRBV4-3 with TRBJ1-6; no reliable D call. This CDR3 is built from 13 residues. The V gene's germline CDR1 is LGHNA and CDR2 YSLEER. Trimming removed 0 bases at V and 10 bases at J, with 7 bases between. In DNA, the CDR3 is TGCGCCAGCAGCCAAGACTACGGGTCACCCCTCCACTTT. Translated, it gives CASSQDYGSPLHF.

The chain has TRBV9 and TRBJ1-5; D perhaps matches TRBD1 (5 bases). V was trimmed by 0 bases and J by 8 bases, leaving 12 bases between them. The germline V gene has CDR1 SGDLS and CDR2 YYNGEE. This CDR3 spans 14 amino acids. The CDR3, as DNA: TGTGCCAGCAGCGTAGGCTTACCGGGGGAGCCCCAGCATTTT. Translating gives CASSVGLPGEPQHF. Variable domain in full (rest from reference TRBV9 and TRBJ1-5): DSGVTQTPKHLITATGQRVTLRCSPRSGDLSVYWYQQSLDQGLQFLIQYYNGEERAKGNILERFSAQQFPDLHSELNLSSLELGDSALYFCASSVGLPGEPQHFGDGTRLSIL.

This clonotype was seen a few times. DNA of the CDR3: TGTGCCAGCAGTTATAGTGGGGGATCGCGCGAGCAGTACTTC. Its translation is CASSYSGGSREQYF. The chain employs TRBV6-5 and TRBJ2-7; either TRBD1 or TRBD2 may supply D (5 bases each). Germline V CDR1 and CDR2: MNHEY, SVGAGI. The V gene lost 3 bases and the J gene lost 6 bases, with 15 bases spanning the gap. This CDR3 region has 14 residues.

As DNA, the CDR3 is TGTGCCAGCAGCTTAACGAGACAGGGATATGAGCAGTTCTTC. Protein sequence: CASSLTRQGYEQFF. This chain links TRBV7-3 with TRBJ2-1, with 7 positions matching TRBD1. This CDR3 is 14 amino acids long. Trimming cost V 0 bases and J 8 bases; bases outside gene matches: 4. Germline lookup yields CDR1 SGHTA and CDR2 FQGTGA.

The V gene is TRBV29-1, the J gene TRBJ1-2; no clear D. Germline CDR1 is SQVTM and CDR2 is ANQGSEA. This CDR3 contains 11 residues. Trimming removed 3 bases at V and 8 bases at J, with 10 bases between. The chain's CDR3 is CSVDRAGGYTF. CDR3 in DNA: TGCAGCGTTGATAGGGCCGGCGGCTACACCTTC.

The J gene is TRBJ2-5, the V gene TRBV20-1; tentative D call: TRBD2 (6 bases). V was cut by 5 bases and J by 5 bases, with 15 bases left in between. Germline V gene sequence: CDR1 DFQATT, CDR2 SNEGSKA (reference sequence). This CDR3 is built from 13 residues. The DNA of the CDR3 is TGCAGTGCTCCCCGCTCTAGCGAGGAGACCCAGTACTTC. Its translation is CSAPRSSEETQYF.

The chain combines TRBV3-1 with TRBJ2-1; possible D gene TRBD2, 6 bases. This CDR3 spans 14 amino acids. CDR1 and CDR2 from the germline V gene are LGHDT and YNNKEL (reference sequence). V lost 9 bases to trimming and J lost 6 bases, with 18 bases between them. The CDR3 here is CASTGDAAPNEQFF. The CDR3 nucleotides read TGTGCCAGTACGGGGGACGCGGCCCCCAATGAGCAGTTCTTC.

The CDR3 DNA sequence: TGTGCCAGCAGTCCGATACCAGACTACGAGCAGTACTTC. It yields the protein CASSPIPDYEQYF. The V call is TRBV7-2, the J call TRBJ2-7; D not resolved. Germline-derived CDR1 and CDR2 are SGHTA and FQGNSA. Trimming took off 6 bases at V and 3 bases at J, with 12 bases between the two ends. The CDR3 totals 13 residues.

CDR3 amino acids: CASSPALPSGANVLTF. CDR3 nucleotide sequence: TGTGCCAGCAGTCCCGCGCTCCCCTCTGGGGCCAACGTCCTGACTTTC. The chain employs TRBV28 and TRBJ2-6; the D is unclear. The CDR3 sequence is 16 residues long. V was shortened by 5 bases and J by 0 bases, with 11 bases between the two germline ends. From germline, CDR1 is MDHEN and CDR2 SYDVKM.

Details on this clonotype: Being one base from a much bigger clone, this may be a read error. V and J are TRBV29-1 and TRBJ1-4; D not resolved. Germline CDR1 is SQVTM and CDR2 is ANQGSEA. Trimming cost V 6 bases and J 8 bases, with 16 bases left between them. This CDR3 region has 13 residues. CDR3 protein: CSVEPSGEEKLFF. Written as DNA, the CDR3 is TGCAGCGTGGAACCGTCCGGGGAAGAAAAACTGTTTTTT.

The chain couples TRBV20-1 to TRBJ2-3, with 8 bases that match TRBD2. Unmatched junction bases numbered 11, after V lost 0 bases and J lost 0 bases. The CDR3 runs 18 residues. Looked up from germline, CDR1 is DFQATT and CDR2 is SNEGSKA (reference sequence). The DNA for the CDR3 is TGCAGTGCTAGAGATCCGATGCGGGAGGTTCGCAGCACAGATACGCAGTATTTT. Translation: CSARDPMREVRSTDTQYF.

In its sample, this clonotype was seen many times. The chain joins TRBV15 to TRBJ2-1, with 7 bases aligning to TRBD2. V trimming: 0 bases; J trimming: 4 bases; junction bases outside the gene matches: 3. The CDR3 runs to 15 residues. Looked up from germline, CDR1 is LNHNV and CDR2 is YYDKDF (reference sequence). The CDR3 DNA reads as TGTGCCACCAGCAGAGAGATCGGGGGGTACAATGAGCAGTTCTTC. Its translation is CATSREIGGYNEQFF. Looking up the rest from reference TRBV15 and TRBJ2-1 gives the full variable domain: DAMVIQNPRYQVTQFGKPVTLSCSQTLNHNVMYWYQQKSSQAPKLLFHYYDKDFNNEADTPDNFQSRRPNTSFCFLDIRSPGLGDTAMYLCATSREIGGYNEQFFGPGTRLTVL.

The gene calls are TRBV12-3 or TRBV12-4 and TRBJ2-5; 7 bases fit TRBD2. The DNA matches TRBJ2-1 better at its end, which makes the J call doubtful. This CDR3 contains 13 residues. The CDR3: CASSLAAPGGQFF. CDR3 coding DNA: TGTGCCAGCAGCCTAGCGGCCCCGGGGGGGCAGTTCTTC.

This clonotype has only a few counts. The chain combines TRBV10-3 with TRBJ2-1; D unclear. Germline CDR1 reads ENHRY; CDR2 reads SYGVKD. The CDR3 totals 11 residues. V was clipped by 3 bases and J by 6 bases, with 3 bases between them. The CDR3 DNA reads as TGTGCCATCAGTGACACCAATGAGCAGTTCTTC. It encodes CAISDTNEQFF.